The 10 T cell receptor beta chains in this list originate from one sample, sequenced in a study of control samples from healthy donors and cancer patients. Method: immunoSEQ multiplex PCR; TCRdb's copy keeps in-frame clones and lacks some. This sample has 180,000 or so clones; 91% occur once, and the top ten carry more than 1.3%. Sequences were obtained from blood. These receptors came from a woman younger than 45 in good health.

V and J are TRBV3-1 (or the pseudogene TRBV3-2) and TRBJ2-5; tentatively, D is TRBD1 or TRBD2 (5 bases each). Trimming removed 1 base at V and 4 bases at J, with 10 bases between. Per germline, CDR1 LGHDT and CDR2 YNNKEL (reference sequence). This CDR3 is built from 14 residues. This chain's CDR3 is CASSQARGGETQYF. The CDR3, as DNA: TGTGCCAGCAGCCAAGCGAGGGGTGGAGAGACCCAGTACTTC.

V is TRBV7-2 and J is TRBJ2-7; either TRBD1 or TRBD2 may supply D (6 bases each). CDR1 and CDR2 (germline): SGHTA, FQGNSA. V lost 2 bases and J lost 6, with 8 bases in between. This CDR3 is 12 amino acids long. This chain's CDR3 is CASSLWGAEQYF. The CDR3 region has the DNA TGTGCCAGCAGCTTATGGGGGGCCGAGCAGTACTTC.

The J gene is TRBJ2-5, the V gene TRBV2, with 11 bases lining up with TRBD1. V gave up 4 bases and J gave up 5 bases; unmatched junction bases: 0. Germline values: CDR1 SNHLY, CDR2 FYNNEI. This CDR3 is built from 13 residues. As DNA, the CDR3 is TGTGCCAGCAGTGGGACAGGGGGCGAGACCCAGTACTTC. Translating it yields CASSGTGGETQYF.

The chain recombines TRBV27 with TRBJ1-5, with TRBD1 matching over 9 bases. V trimming: 2 bases; J trimming: 6 bases; junction bases outside the gene matches: 5. This CDR3 comprises 15 residues. CDR1 is MNHEY and CDR2 is SMNVEV in the germline V gene (reference sequence). CDR3 coding DNA: TGTGCCAGCAGTTTAGCCTGGGGACAGGGTCAGCCCCAGCATTTT. As protein: CASSLAWGQGQPQHF.

As for this clone: This same CDR3 is encoded by further DNA sequences in the sample. The rearrangement links TRBV11-2 to TRBJ1-5; no clear D. The germline V gene has CDR1 SGHAT and CDR2 FQNNGV. This CDR3 region has 14 residues. Trimming removed 5 bases at V and 4 bases at J, with 12 bases between. The CDR3 protein is CASSRTTGNQPQHF. CDR3 coding DNA: TGTGCCAGCAGCAGAACAACGGGGAATCAGCCCCAGCATTTT.

The rearrangement links TRBV5-4 to TRBJ1-1, with D uncertain. V lost 0 bases to trimming and J lost 4 bases, with 7 bases between them. CDR3 length equals 13 residues. The germline V gene has CDR1 SGHNT and CDR2 YYREEE (reference sequence). CDR3 sequence: CASSLGGGTEAFF. In DNA, the CDR3 is TGTGCCAGCAGCTTGGGGGGTGGCACTGAAGCTTTCTTT.

The J gene is TRBJ1-1, the V gene TRBV13; D gene uncertain. V was trimmed by 3 bases and J by 5 bases, leaving 4 bases between them. Germline V gene lookup returns CDR1 PRHDT and CDR2 FYEKMQ (reference sequence). The CDR3 consists of 11 residues. As DNA, the CDR3 is TGTGCCAGCAGCTTTCGTACTGAAGCTTTCTTT. Its translation: CASSFRTEAFF.

The V gene is TRBV5-4, the J gene TRBJ1-3, with D unresolved. This CDR3 has 15 amino acids. V lost 0 bases, J lost 0 bases, and 7 bases lay in between. Germline-derived CDR1 and CDR2 are SGHNT and YYREEE (reference sequence). The CDR3 here is CASSLGAASGNTIYF. In DNA form, the CDR3 reads TGTGCCAGCAGCTTGGGGGCGGCCTCTGGAAACACCATATATTTT. Supplemented by reference TRBV5-4 and TRBJ1-3, the full variable domain reads ETGVTQSPTHLIKTRGQQVTLRCSSQSGHNTVSWYQQALGQGPQFIFQYYREEENGRGNFPPRFSGLQFPNYSSELNVNALELDDSALYLCASSLGAASGNTIYFGEGSWLTVV.

The J gene is TRBJ1-2, the V gene TRBV27; a weak D match, TRBD1 (5 bases). Germline assignment: CDR1 MNHEY and CDR2 SMNVEV (reference sequence). V was pared by 5 bases and J by 1 base, with 17 bases between. The CDR3 extends over 16 amino acids. The CDR3 DNA is TGTGCCAGCAGTCCGACTCAGGGTTTCGGTAACTATGGCTACACCTTC. It specifies CASSPTQGFGNYGYTF.

Only one count was recorded for this clone. V usage is TRBV29-1 and J usage is TRBJ2-2, with 12 positions matching TRBD1. This CDR3 is built from 14 residues. Germline V CDR1 and CDR2: SQVTM, ANQGSEA. Germline trimming cut 7 bases from V and 5 bases from J; bases unmatched to any gene: 5. CDR3: CSARDRGRTGELFF. DNA of the CDR3: TGCAGCGCCAGGGACAGGGGGCGGACCGGGGAGCTGTTTTTT.